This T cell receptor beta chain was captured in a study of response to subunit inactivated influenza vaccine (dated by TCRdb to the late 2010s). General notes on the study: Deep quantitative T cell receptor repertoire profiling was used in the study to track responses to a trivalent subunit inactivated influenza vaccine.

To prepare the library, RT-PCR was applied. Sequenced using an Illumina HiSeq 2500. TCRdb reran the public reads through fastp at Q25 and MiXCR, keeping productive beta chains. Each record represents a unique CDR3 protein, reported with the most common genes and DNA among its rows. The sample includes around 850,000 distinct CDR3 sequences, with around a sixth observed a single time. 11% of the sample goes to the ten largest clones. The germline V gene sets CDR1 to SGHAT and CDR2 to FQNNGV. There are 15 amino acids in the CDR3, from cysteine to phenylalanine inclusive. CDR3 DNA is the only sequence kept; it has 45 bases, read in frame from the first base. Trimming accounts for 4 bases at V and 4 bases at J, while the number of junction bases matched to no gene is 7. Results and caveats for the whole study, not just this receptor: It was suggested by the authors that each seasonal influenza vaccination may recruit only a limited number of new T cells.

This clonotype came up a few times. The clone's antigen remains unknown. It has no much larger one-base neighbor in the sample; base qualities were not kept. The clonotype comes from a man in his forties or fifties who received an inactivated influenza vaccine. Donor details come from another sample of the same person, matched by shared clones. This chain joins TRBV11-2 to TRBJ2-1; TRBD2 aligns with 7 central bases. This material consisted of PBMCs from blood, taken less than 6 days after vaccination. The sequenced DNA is TGTGCCAGCAGCTCCCTAAGGCGGGAGTACAATGAGCAGTTCTTC. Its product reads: CASSSLRREYNEQFF.